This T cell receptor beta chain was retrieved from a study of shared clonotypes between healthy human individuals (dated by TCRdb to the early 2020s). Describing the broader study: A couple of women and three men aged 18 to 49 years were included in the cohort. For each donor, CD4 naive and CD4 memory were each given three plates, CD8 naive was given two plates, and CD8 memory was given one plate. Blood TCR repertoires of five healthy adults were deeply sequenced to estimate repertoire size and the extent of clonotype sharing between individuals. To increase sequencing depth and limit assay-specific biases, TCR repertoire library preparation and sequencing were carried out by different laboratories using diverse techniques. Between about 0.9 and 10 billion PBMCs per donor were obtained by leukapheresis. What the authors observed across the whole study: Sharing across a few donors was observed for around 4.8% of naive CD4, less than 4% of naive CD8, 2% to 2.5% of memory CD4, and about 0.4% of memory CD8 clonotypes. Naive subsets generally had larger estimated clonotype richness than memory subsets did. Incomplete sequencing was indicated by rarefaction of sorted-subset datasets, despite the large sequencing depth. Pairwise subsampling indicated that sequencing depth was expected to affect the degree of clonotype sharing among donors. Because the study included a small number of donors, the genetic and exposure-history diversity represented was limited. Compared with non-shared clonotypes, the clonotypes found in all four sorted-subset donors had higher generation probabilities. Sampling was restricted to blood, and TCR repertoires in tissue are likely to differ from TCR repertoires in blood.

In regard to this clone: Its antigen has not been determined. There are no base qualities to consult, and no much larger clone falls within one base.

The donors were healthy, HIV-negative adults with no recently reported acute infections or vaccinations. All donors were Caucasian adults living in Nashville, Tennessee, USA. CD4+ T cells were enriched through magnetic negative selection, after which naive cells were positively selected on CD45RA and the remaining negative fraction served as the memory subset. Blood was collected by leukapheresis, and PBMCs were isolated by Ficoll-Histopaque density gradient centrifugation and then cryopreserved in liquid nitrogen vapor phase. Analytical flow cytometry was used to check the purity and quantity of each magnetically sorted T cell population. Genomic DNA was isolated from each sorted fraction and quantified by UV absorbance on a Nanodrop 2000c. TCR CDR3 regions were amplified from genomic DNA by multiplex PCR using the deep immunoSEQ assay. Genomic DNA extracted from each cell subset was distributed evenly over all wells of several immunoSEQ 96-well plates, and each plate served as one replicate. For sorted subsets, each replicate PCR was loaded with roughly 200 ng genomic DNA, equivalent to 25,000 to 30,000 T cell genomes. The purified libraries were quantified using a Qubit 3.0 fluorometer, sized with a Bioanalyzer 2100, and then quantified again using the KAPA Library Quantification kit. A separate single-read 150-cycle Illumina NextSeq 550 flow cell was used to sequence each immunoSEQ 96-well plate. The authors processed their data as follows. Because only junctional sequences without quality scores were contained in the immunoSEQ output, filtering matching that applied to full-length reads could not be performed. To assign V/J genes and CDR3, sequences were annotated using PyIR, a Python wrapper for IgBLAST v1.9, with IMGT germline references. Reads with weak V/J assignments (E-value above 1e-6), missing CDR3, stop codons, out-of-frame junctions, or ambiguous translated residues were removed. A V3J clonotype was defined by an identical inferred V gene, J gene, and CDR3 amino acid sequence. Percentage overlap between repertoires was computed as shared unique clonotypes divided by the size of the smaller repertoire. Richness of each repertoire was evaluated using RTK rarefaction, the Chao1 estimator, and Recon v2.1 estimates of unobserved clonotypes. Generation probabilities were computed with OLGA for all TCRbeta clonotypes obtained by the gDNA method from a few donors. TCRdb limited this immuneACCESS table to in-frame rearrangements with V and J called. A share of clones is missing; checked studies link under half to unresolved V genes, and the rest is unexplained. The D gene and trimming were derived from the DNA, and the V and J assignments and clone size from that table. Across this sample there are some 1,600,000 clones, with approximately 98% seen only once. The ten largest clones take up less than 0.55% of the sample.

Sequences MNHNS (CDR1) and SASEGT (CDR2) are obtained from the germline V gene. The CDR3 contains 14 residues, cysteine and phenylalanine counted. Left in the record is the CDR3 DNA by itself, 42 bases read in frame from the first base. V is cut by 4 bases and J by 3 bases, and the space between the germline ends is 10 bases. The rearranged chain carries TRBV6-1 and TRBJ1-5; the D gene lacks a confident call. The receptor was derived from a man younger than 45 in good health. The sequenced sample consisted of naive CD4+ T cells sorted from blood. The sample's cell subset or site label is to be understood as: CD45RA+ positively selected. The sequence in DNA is TGTGCCAGCAGTGTGGGCAGATACAATCAGCCCCAGCATTTT. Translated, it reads CASSVGRYNQPQHF.